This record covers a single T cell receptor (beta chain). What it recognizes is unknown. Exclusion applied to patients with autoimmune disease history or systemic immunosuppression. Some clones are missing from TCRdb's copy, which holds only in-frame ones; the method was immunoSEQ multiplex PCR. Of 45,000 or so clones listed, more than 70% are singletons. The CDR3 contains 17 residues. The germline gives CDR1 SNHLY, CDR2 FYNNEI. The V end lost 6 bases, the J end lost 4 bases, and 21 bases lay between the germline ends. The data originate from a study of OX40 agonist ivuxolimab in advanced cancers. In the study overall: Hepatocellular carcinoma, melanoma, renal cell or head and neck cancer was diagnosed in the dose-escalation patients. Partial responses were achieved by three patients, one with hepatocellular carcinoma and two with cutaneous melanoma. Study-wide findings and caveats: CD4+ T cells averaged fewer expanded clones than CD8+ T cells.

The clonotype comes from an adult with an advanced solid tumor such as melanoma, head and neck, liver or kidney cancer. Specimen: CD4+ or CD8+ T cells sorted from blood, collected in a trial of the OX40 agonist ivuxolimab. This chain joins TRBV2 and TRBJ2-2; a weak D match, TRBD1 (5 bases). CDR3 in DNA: TGTGCCAGCAGCCCCCCGGCAGGGATCCGTACCACCGGGGAGCTGTTTTTT. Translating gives CASSPPAGIRTTGELFF.